This entry concerns a single TCR beta chain. CDR1 is MRHNA and CDR2 is SNTAGT in the germline V gene. V lost 3 bases and J 1 base, leaving 17 bases between the germline ends. This CDR3 contains 17 residues. This specimen comes from a study of blood T cell repertoires in COVID-19. For the study at large: The origin of the acute and convalescent COVID-19 samples was the United States, Italy and Spain. The cDNA or gDNA used as material had been derived from T cells, B-cell-depleted T cells, or PBMCs.

Measured with immunoSEQ multiplex PCR; TCRdb has only the in-frame clones, and not every one. The sample includes roughly 150,000 clones, about 83% of them seen just once. Enrollment of patients from Seattle took place during active infection, with longitudinal follow-up. The clonotype originates from an elderly woman with COVID-19, enrolled during active disease. Sequences were obtained from peripheral blood. The chain couples TRBV6-4 to TRBJ2-3; TRBD2 is a possible D gene (7 bases). The CDR3 DNA sequence: TGTGCCAGCAGTGAGACGACGAGGGGGGGAGGCACAGATACGCAGTATTTT. It is translated as CASSETTRGGGTDTQYF.